The 17 T cell receptor beta chains below come from one sample, sequenced in a study of identical twins. TCRdb used MiXCR to reprocess the 5' RACE reads, holding one entry per CDR3 protein. The table lists 240,000 or so distinct CDR3 sequences, 9.5% to 15% of them singletons, with more than 3.5% in the top ten. These same data were also listed under a study on yellow fever vaccine responses in identical twins.

The sample consisted of memory (CD45RO+) T cells sorted from blood. The receptors stem from a woman aged 18-30 years in good health.

The chain recombines TRBV5-1 with TRBJ2-1, with 10 bases matching TRBD1. Per the germline V gene, CDR1 is SGHRS and CDR2 is YFSETQ. J was trimmed by 7 bases and V by 2 bases; bases with no gene match: 9. The CDR3 spans 16 residues. The CDR3 DNA is TGCGCCAGCAGCTTATCCGGGACAGGGGCTCGGAATGAGCAGTTCTTC. It specifies CASSLSGTGARNEQFF.

The CDR3, as DNA: TGTGCCTGGAGCGGGACAAGACTCACAGATACGCAGTATTTT. Translated: CAWSGTRLTDTQYF. The chain employs TRBV30 and TRBJ2-3; D possibly corresponds to TRBD1 (6 bases). The germline CDR1 and CDR2 sequences are GTSNPN and SVGIG (reference sequence). This CDR3 spans 14 amino acids. The V and J ends lost 3 bases and 2 bases respectively, with 12 bases between them.

The sample holds a few counts of this clonotype. This chain links TRBV5-6 with TRBJ2-2; D gene ambiguous. The CDR3 sequence is 15 residues long. Trimming left V 5 bases short and J 2 bases short, with 13 bases between. Germline V gene sequence: CDR1 SGHDT, CDR2 YYEEEE. CDR3 nucleotides: TGTGCCAGCAGTGGCGGAAGAACCAACACCGGGGAGCTGTTTTTT. Translated: CASSGGRTNTGELFF. Supplemented by reference TRBV5-6 and TRBJ2-2, the full variable domain reads DAGVTQSPTHLIKTRGQQVTLRCSPKSGHDTVSWYQQALGQGPQFIFQYYEEEERQRGNFPDRFSGHQFPNYSSELNVNALLLGDSALYLCASSGGRTNTGELFFGEGSRLTVL.

This clonotype appeared many times. This chain links TRBV4-3 with TRBJ2-1; D is unclear. Trimming took 0 bases from V and 10 from J, leaving 10 bases between them. This CDR3 spans 13 amino acids. CDR1 is LGHNA and CDR2 is YSLEER in the germline V gene. Here the CDR3 DNA reads TGCGCCAGCAGCCAAGATCTGGGCTGGGAGCAGTTCTTC. Residues: CASSQDLGWEQFF.

The V gene is TRBV6-5, the J gene TRBJ2-5; 9 nucleotides line up with TRBD1. This CDR3 is built from 14 residues. V lost 2 bases and J lost 4; bases outside the gene matches: 2. From germline, CDR1 is MNHEY and CDR2 SVGAGI. The CDR3: CASSYGQGRETQYF. The CDR3 DNA is TGTGCCAGCAGTTACGGACAGGGGCGAGAGACCCAGTACTTC.

The chain combines TRBV12-3 or TRBV12-4 with TRBJ1-5; D may be TRBD1 (5 bases). The germline V and J ends were trimmed by 1 base and 3 bases, with 10 bases remaining between them. The CDR3 sequence is 15 residues long. Written as DNA, the CDR3 is TGTGCCAGCAGTTTAGGCCGACAGTTCAATCAGCCCCAGCATTTT. The encoded protein is CASSLGRQFNQPQHF.

V usage is TRBV9 and J usage is TRBJ2-3; a weak D match, TRBD2 (6 bases). This CDR3 contains 16 residues. Deletions cut 4 bases from V and 3 bases from J, with 18 bases between. Germline CDR1 and CDR2: SGDLS and YYNGEE. CDR3 DNA sequence: TGTGCCAGCAGCCCACGGGACTCCCCGAGAACAGATACGCAGTATTTT. It yields the protein CASSPRDSPRTDTQYF.

The table lists this clonotype with a few counts. This rearrangement joins TRBV7-3 to TRBJ2-1; 10 positions agree with TRBD2. The ends lost 5 bases at V and 6 bases at J; junction bases unmatched: 7. The CDR3 length is 15 residues. Germline CDR1 SGHTA, CDR2 FQGTGA. CDR3 region: CASSPGTSESNEQFF. CDR3 nucleotide sequence: TGTGCCAGCAGCCCCGGGACTAGCGAGAGCAATGAGCAGTTCTTC.

Points on this clonotype: This may be a read error, as it is one base from a much larger clone. V is TRBV5-1 and J is TRBJ2-1; 7 positions match TRBD1. The germline gives CDR1 SGHRS, CDR2 YFSETQ. CDR3 length: 14 amino acids. For the CDR3, the DNA is TGCACCAGCAGCTACCGGGACAGCTACAATGAGCAGTTCTTC. This sequence encodes CTSSYRDSYNEQFF. The variable domain in full, completed from reference TRBV5-1 and TRBJ2-1, reads KAGVTQTPRYLIKTRGQQVTLSCSPISGHRSVSWYQQTPGQGLQFLFEYFSETQRNKGNFPGRFSGRQFSNSRSEMNVSTLELGDSALYLCTSSYRDSYNEQFFGPGTRLTVL.

This clonotype was observed a handful of times. CDR3 loop: CASSRTSITGELFF. The CDR3 DNA reads as TGTGCCAGCAGTCGGACTAGCATCACCGGGGAGCTGTTTTTT. The chain is built from TRBV7-9 and TRBJ2-2; the match to TRBD2 covers 8 bases. This CDR3 spans 14 amino acids. Germline loops: CDR1 SEHNR, CDR2 FQNEAQ (reference sequence). J gave up 4 bases and V 6 bases, and 4 bases lay outside the gene matches. Full variable domain (remainder filled in from reference TRBV7-9 and TRBJ2-2): DTGVSQNPRHKITKRGQNVTFRCDPISEHNRLYWYRQTLGQGPEFLTYFQNEAQLEKSRLLSDRFSAERPKGSFSTLEIQRTEQGDSAMYLCASSRTSITGELFFGEGSRLTVL.

This clonotype was detected many times. The V gene is TRBV25-1, the J gene TRBJ2-7; 8 nucleotides line up with TRBD1. The CDR3 has 14 residues. CDR1 and CDR2 (germline): MGHDK, SYGVNS. V gave up 4 bases and J gave up 3 bases; unmatched junction bases: 5. The CDR3: CASSGSDRGYEQYF. CDR3 DNA sequence: TGTGCCAGCAGTGGGTCTGACAGGGGCTACGAGCAGTACTTC.

The chain joins TRBV11-2 to TRBJ1-6, with 8 bases matching TRBD1. The CDR3 contains 14 residues. CDR1 and CDR2 from the germline V gene are SGHAT and FQNNGV. The V and J ends lost 5 bases and 5 bases, in that order; junction bases with no gene match: 2. The CDR3 bases are TGTGCCAGCAGCGGACAGGGTGATAATTCACCCCTCCACTTT. Translation gives CASSGQGDNSPLHF.

V and J are TRBV5-1 and TRBJ2-7, with TRBD2 identical over 9 bases. The germline V gene has CDR1 SGHRS and CDR2 YFSETQ. The CDR3 runs 17 residues. V lost 0 bases, J lost 3 bases, and 10 bases stayed unmatched. DNA for the CDR3: TGCGCCAGCAGCTTGGGTGCGGGGGGGCCTTCGAGCTACGAGCAGTACTTC. Its protein product is CASSLGAGGPSSYEQYF.

In its sample, this clonotype was seen many times. The J gene is TRBJ2-7, the V gene TRBV5-5; D unclear. This CDR3 is 14 amino acids long. Trimming took off 2 bases at V and 4 bases at J, with 13 bases between the two ends. Germline V gene data show CDR1 as SGHKS and CDR2 as YYEKEE (reference sequence). CDR3 nucleotide sequence: TGTGCCAGCAGCTTCAATCCATCGTCGTACGAGCAGTACTTC. It specifies CASSFNPSSYEQYF.

In this sample, this clonotype turned up a few times. The V and J genes are TRBV18 and TRBJ2-1; 13 bases line up with TRBD2. CDR3 length: 18 amino acids. Germline CDR1 is KGHSH and CDR2 is LQKENI. J gave up 4 bases and V 1 base, and 7 bases lay outside the gene matches. CDR3 DNA sequence: TGTGCCAGCTCACCACTGGGGACTAGCGGGAAAGGTTACAATGAGCAGTTCTTC. Encoded protein: CASSPLGTSGKGYNEQFF.

The J gene is TRBJ2-7, the V gene TRBV20-1; 9 nucleotides align to TRBD1. CDR3 size: 13 residues. Germline-derived CDR1 and CDR2 are DFQATT and SNEGSKA (reference sequence). Trimming removed 6 bases from V and 2 bases from J; junction bases left unmatched: 5. The CDR3 here is CSAPNRGPYEQYF. CDR3 DNA sequence: TGCAGTGCCCCGAACAGGGGGCCCTACGAGCAGTACTTC.

This clonotype was seen a few times. This CDR3 is missing its conserved last phenylalanine or tryptophan, likely due to a read error. It is unclear where the CDR3 begins or ends on the DNA, so no DNA is shown, and the CDR3 is as TCRdb lists it. V gene TRBV23-1 combines with J gene TRBJ2-5; the table's D gene call, TRBD1, was not cross checked with the DNA. TRBV23-1 is given ORF status, its function remaining uncertain. The CDR3 length is 12 residues, termini included. CDR3 sequence: CARREIRDRIYL.